This T cell receptor (beta chain) was retrieved from a study of type 1 regulatory T cells. One entry per CDR3 protein results from TCRdb running MiXCR on the reads. The repertoire holds over 55,000 distinct CDR3 sequences, with roughly 50% as singletons. As to this clonotype: Its antigen is not identified.

Germline V gene data show CDR1 as SGHTA and CDR2 as FQGNSA. The CDR3 loop spans 17 amino acids. The V and J ends lost 0 bases and 2 bases, in that order; junction bases with no gene match: 6. The chain is built from TRBV7-2 and TRBJ2-7; 11 bases fit TRBD1. Sequencing was carried out using cultured non-Tr1 T cells, either the whole culture or a sorted T cell fraction (not recorded which). This receptor was obtained from a human donor in good health. CDR3 sequence reads: CASSLAGGQGVTYEQYF. CDR3 nucleotide sequence: TGTGCCAGCAGCTTAGCGGGGGGACAGGGGGTGACCTACGAGCAGTACTTC.